Below are 28 T cell receptor beta chains sequenced from a single sample in a study of response to subunit inactivated influenza vaccine. MiXCR, run by TCRdb on the RT-PCR reads, gives a single entry per CDR3 protein. The sample contains hundreds of thousands of distinct CDR3 sequences, around a sixth of which appear only once. The specimen was PBMCs from blood, collected 11 to 12 days after vaccination. The origin of the receptors is a man aged 45-65 years who received an inactivated influenza vaccine.

The chain joins TRBV7-8 to TRBJ2-7, with 7 bases that match TRBD1. V shed 5 bases, J shed 0 bases, and the junction held 7 bases outside the gene matches. Germline CDR1 reads SGHVS; CDR2 reads FQNEAQ. This CDR3 comprises 15 residues. The CDR3, as DNA: TGTGCCAGCAGCACAAACAGGGGCAGCTCCTACGAGCAGTACTTC. It encodes CASSTNRGSSYEQYF.

This sequence joins TRBV7-4 and TRBJ2-7; 10 bases line up with TRBD1. The CDR3 has 15 amino acids. Looked up from germline, CDR1 is SGHVT and CDR2 is SQSDAQ. The J segment lost 5 bases and the V segment lost 5 bases, leaving 9 bases of the junction unmatched. The CDR3 DNA reads as TGTGCCAGCAGCAGACACCGGGACAGGGGCCACGAGCAGTACTTC. This gives the protein CASSRHRDRGHEQYF.

This clonotype was detected only a few times. The genes are TRBV20-1 and TRBJ2-4; D perhaps matches TRBD1 (7 bases). The V end was cut by 6 bases, the J end by 0 bases, with 15 bases between. Germline CDR1 DFQATT, CDR2 SNEGSKA (reference sequence). The length of the CDR3 is 15 residues. The CDR3 loop is CSARQGLLAKNIQYF. Written as DNA, the CDR3 is TGCAGTGCCCGACAGGGACTTCTAGCCAAAAACATTCAGTACTTC.

This clonotype occurred a few times. The chain carries TRBV30 and TRBJ2-4; D is unclear. CDR1 is GTSNPN, CDR2 SVGIG, per germline (reference sequence). V lost 2 bases and J lost 0, with 8 bases in between. The length of the CDR3 is 14 residues. This chain's CDR3 is CAWSRNLAKNIQYF. The CDR3 region has the DNA TGTGCCTGGAGTAGGAATCTAGCCAAAAACATTCAGTACTTC.

This clonotype has only a few counts. This chain links TRBV7-9 with TRBJ2-3; 8 bases line up with TRBD2. The CDR3 extends over 14 amino acids. Germline V CDR1 and CDR2: SEHNR, FQNEAQ (reference sequence). Trimming cost V 5 bases and J 4 bases; bases outside gene matches: 5. In nucleotides, the CDR3 is TGTGCCAGCAGCAAAGCGGGAGCGGCAGATACGCAGTATTTT. It encodes CASSKAGAADTQYF. The full variable domain, in which reference TRBV7-9 and TRBJ2-3 provide the parts outside the CDR3, is DTGVSQNPRHKITKRGQNVTFRCDPISEHNRLYWYRQTLGQGPEFLTYFQNEAQLEKSRLLSDRFSAERPKGSFSTLEIQRTEQGDSAMYLCASSKAGAADTQYFGPGTRLTVL.

V usage is TRBV6-5 and J usage is TRBJ2-7; TRBD2 might be the D (5 bases). The CDR3 is 15 amino acids. The V end was cut by 0 bases, the J end by 4 bases, with 13 bases between. Germline CDR1 MNHEY, CDR2 SVGAGI. CDR3 loop: CASSYSRGIGYEQYF. CDR3 sequence (DNA): TGTGCCAGCAGTTACTCTCGGGGTATAGGATACGAGCAGTACTTC.

There are a few counts of this clonotype. The J gene is TRBJ1-1, the V gene TRBV29-1, with 7 bases identical to TRBD1. This CDR3 has 12 amino acids. Per germline, CDR1 SQVTM and CDR2 ANQGSEA. V shed 6 bases and J 2 bases; nucleotides not matched to a gene: 3. CDR3 DNA: TGCAGCGTCAACAGGGGAAACACTGAAGCTTTCTTT. Amino acid sequence: CSVNRGNTEAFF.

This clonotype was detected a few times. The V and J genes are TRBV10-3 and TRBJ1-1; possible D gene TRBD1, 6 bases. Germline values: CDR1 ENHRY, CDR2 SYGVKD. The ends were cut back, 9 bases at V and 3 bases at J, with 17 bases in the middle. The CDR3 totals 14 residues. The CDR3 is CAIRPHQGHTEAFF. The CDR3 nucleotides are TGTGCCATTCGCCCGCACCAGGGGCACACTGAAGCTTTCTTT.

This clonotype occurred once. At one end the junction does not follow the germline gene, possibly because of a read error. The chain has TRBV7-9 and TRBJ2-7; D is unclear. Germline loops: CDR1 SEHNR, CDR2 FQNEAQ (reference sequence). The CDR3 totals 14 residues. Written as DNA, the CDR3 is TGTGCCAGCAGCTTTTACCCCAAGCTTGACGAGCATTACTTC. As protein: CASSFYPKLDEHYF.

This clonotype was detected a few times. The V call is TRBV28, the J call TRBJ2-7; 7 bases fit TRBD1. The length of the CDR3 is 14 residues. Per the germline V gene, CDR1 is MDHEN and CDR2 is SYDVKM. J lost 4 bases, V lost 5 bases, and 8 bases had no gene match. The CDR3 reads CASSLPDRIYEQYF. The CDR3 nucleotides read TGTGCCAGCAGTCTACCGGACAGGATATACGAGCAGTACTTC.

This clonotype was observed a handful of times. The genes are TRBV6-1 and TRBJ2-5; D is unresolved. V lost 6 bases, J lost 1 base, and 15 bases lay in between. This CDR3 contains 15 residues. The germline V gene has CDR1 MNHNS and CDR2 SASEGT. CDR3 residues: CASSGLTGGQETQYF. Here the CDR3 DNA reads TGTGCCAGCAGCGGCTTAACGGGCGGCCAAGAGACCCAGTACTTC.

This clonotype was picked up many times. The chain is built from TRBV7-2 and TRBJ2-3; TRBD2 matches at 13 bases. This CDR3 contains 16 residues. Germline CDR1 is SGHTA and CDR2 is FQGNSA. Trimming took 5 bases from V and 6 from J; bases not matched to a gene: 8. The CDR3 is CASSPTSGGAGDTQYF. The CDR3 DNA reads as TGTGCCAGCAGCCCTACTAGCGGGGGGGCCGGGGATACGCAGTATTTT. Full variable domain (remainder filled in from reference TRBV7-2 and TRBJ2-3): GAGVSQSPSNKVTEKGKDVELRCDPISGHTALYWYRQSLGQGLEFLIYFQGNSAPDKSGLPSDRFSAERTGGSVSTLTIQRTQQEDSAVYLCASSPTSGGAGDTQYFGPGTRLTVL.

The rearrangement joins TRBV7-6 to TRBJ2-7; the D gene is possibly TRBD2 (6 bases). The CDR3 has 13 residues. CDR1 and CDR2 (germline): SGHVS, FNYEAQ. Trimming left V 5 bases short and J 3 bases short, with 11 bases between. The CDR3 region is CASSRGTYYEQYF. As DNA, the CDR3 is TGTGCCAGCAGCCGAGGGACTTACTACGAGCAGTACTTC.

The rearrangement links TRBV28 to TRBJ2-7, with D maybe TRBD1 (5 bases). Trimming took off 2 bases at V and 4 bases at J, with 12 bases between the two ends. The CDR3 spans 14 residues. Germline CDR1 reads MDHEN; CDR2 reads SYDVKM. The CDR3 loop reads CASSLVRQPYEQYF. CDR3 DNA: TGTGCCAGCAGTTTAGTTCGACAGCCGTACGAGCAGTACTTC.

This chain joins TRBV10-3 and TRBJ2-7, with 7 bases fitting TRBD1. CDR3 length equals 14 residues. After removal of 0 bases from V and 6 bases from J, the junction contained 5 bases not matched to a gene. Germline V gene sequence: CDR1 ENHRY, CDR2 SYGVKD. CDR3 coding DNA: TGTGCCATCAGTGAGTCTCTGACAGGGAGCGAGCAGTACTTC. Translated: CAISESLTGSEQYF.

This clonotype was found a few times. CDR3 amino acids: CASRSGLNTEAFF. CDR3 nucleotide sequence: TGTGCCAGCCGCTCCGGCCTGAACACTGAAGCTTTCTTT. The chain recombines TRBV7-9 with TRBJ1-1; D is ambiguous. Germline CDR1 reads SEHNR; CDR2 reads FQNEAQ (reference sequence). Trimming stripped 8 bases from V and 0 bases from J, with 10 bases between. This CDR3 has 13 amino acids.

This chain joins TRBV2 and TRBJ1-1; D is unclear. V was clipped by 8 bases and J by 0 bases, with 10 bases between them. The length of the CDR3 is 13 residues. Germline lookup yields CDR1 SNHLY and CDR2 FYNNEI. The CDR3 nucleotides read TGTGCCAGCCTTTTAGGGATGAACACTGAAGCTTTCTTT. Amino acid sequence: CASLLGMNTEAFF.

The genes are TRBV11-2 and TRBJ2-5; D might be TRBD2 (5 bases). Germline CDR1 SGHAT, CDR2 FQNNGV. V was trimmed by 6 bases and J by 7 bases, leaving 18 bases between them. The CDR3 totals 14 residues. The CDR3 DNA sequence: TGTGCCAGCAGTTTCACTAGTTTCGGGATGACCCAGTACTTC. This translates into CASSFTSFGMTQYF.

The genes are TRBV12-3 or TRBV12-4 and TRBJ2-7, with D possibly matching TRBD2 (7 bases). The CDR3 covers 16 residues. V shed 4 bases and J shed 5 bases, with 21 bases lying between them. CDR3 protein: CASSWEGGAGFHEQYF. CDR3 coding DNA: TGTGCCAGCAGTTGGGAAGGGGGGGCCGGCTTCCACGAGCAGTACTTC.

This rearrangement joins TRBV29-1 to TRBJ1-1; TRBD1 is a possible D gene (6 bases). Germline-derived CDR1 and CDR2 are SQVTM and ANQGSEA. The CDR3 is 12 residues long. The V end was cut by 3 bases, the J end by 10 bases, with 15 bases between. CDR3 in amino acids: CSVDLRGRLAFF. In DNA, the CDR3 is TGCAGCGTTGATCTCCGGGGGCGCCTAGCTTTCTTT.

This clonotype turned up a few times. This chain joins TRBV5-1 and TRBJ2-3, with 8 bases lining up with TRBD2. Germline CDR1 and CDR2: SGHRS and YFSETQ. This CDR3 is 17 amino acids long. After removal of 0 bases from V and 4 bases from J, the junction contained 10 bases not matched to a gene. The DNA of the CDR3 is TGCGCCAGCAGCTTGGGTGTTAGCGGGGCCCGACCAGATACGCAGTATTTT. It specifies CASSLGVSGARPDTQYF.

Ten or more counts support this clonotype. The rearrangement joins TRBV20-1 to TRBJ2-7; 7 bases fit TRBD2. The CDR3 has 13 amino acids. CDR1 and CDR2 (germline): DFQATT, SNEGSKA (reference sequence). After removal of 2 bases from V and 6 bases from J, the junction contained 7 bases not matched to a gene. As DNA, the CDR3 is TGCAGTGCTAGATTATACACTAGCGTCGAGCAGTACTTC. It is translated as CSARLYTSVEQYF.

This clonotype has more than one count but fewer than ten. J is TRBJ2-5 and V is TRBV9; 15 bases line up with TRBD2. With 3 bases clipped from V and 2 bases from J, the junction kept 2 bases outside the gene matches. Germline V gene sequence: CDR1 SGDLS, CDR2 YYNGEE. The CDR3 covers 16 residues. The CDR3 loop is CASSDGTSGRQETQYF. As DNA, the CDR3 is TGTGCCAGCAGCGACGGGACTAGCGGGAGGCAAGAGACCCAGTACTTC.

This clonotype was counted between two and nine times. The chain uses TRBV27 and TRBJ1-2, with D possibly TRBD1 on 5 matching bases. CDR3 size: 16 residues. V was trimmed by 1 base and J by 1 base, leaving 13 bases between them. Germline CDR1 and CDR2: MNHEY and SMNVEV (reference sequence). Written as DNA, the CDR3 is TGTGCCAGCAGTTTATTTGGTAGACAGAGTAACTATGGCTACACCTTC. This encodes CASSLFGRQSNYGYTF.

In its sample, this clonotype was seen a few times. At one boundary the junction diverges from the germline segment, which might be a read error. This chain uses TRBV20-1 with TRBJ1-1, with 7 nucleotides matching TRBD1. This CDR3 is built from 14 residues. Per germline, CDR1 DFQATT and CDR2 SNEGSKA (reference sequence). The CDR3 region has the DNA TGCAGTGCTCGAGAGGGGGCTGCGAACACTGAAGCTTTCTTT. Its translation: CSAREGAANTEAFF.

This rearrangement joins TRBV11-2 to TRBJ2-2; D may be TRBD1 or TRBD2 (6 bases each). The germline V gene has CDR1 SGHAT and CDR2 FQNNGV. The CDR3 is 17 amino acids. V was shortened by 1 base and J by 5 bases, with 17 bases between the two germline ends. The CDR3 region is CASSLGVGGARTGELFF. CDR3 sequence (DNA): TGTGCCAGCAGCTTAGGTGTCGGGGGCGCGAGGACCGGGGAGCTGTTTTTT.

The chain recombines TRBV28 with TRBJ2-7, with 9 bases matching TRBD1. V shed 6 bases and J 3 bases; nucleotides not matched to a gene: 12. CDR1 MDHEN and CDR2 SYDVKM come from the germline V gene. This CDR3 contains 16 residues. CDR3 sequence: CASRAPPGQGVYEQYF. CDR3 bases: TGTGCCAGCAGAGCCCCCCCGGGACAGGGCGTCTACGAGCAGTACTTC. The full variable domain, in which reference TRBV28 and TRBJ2-7 provide the parts outside the CDR3, is DVKVTQSSRYLVKRTGEKVFLECVQDMDHENMFWYRQDPGLGLRLIYFSYDVKMKEKGDIPEGYSVSREKKERFSLILESASTNQTSMYLCASRAPPGQGVYEQYFGPGTRLTVT.

The chain recombines TRBV5-1 with TRBJ2-1, with TRBD1 matching 8 bases. The germline V gene encodes CDR1 SGHRS and CDR2 YFSETQ. Losses at the gene ends were 2 bases for V and 5 bases for J; bases not matched to a gene: 3. The CDR3 is made up of 14 amino acids. The CDR3 nucleotides read TGCGCCAGCAGCTTTCAGGGGGCCGACAATGAGCAGTTCTTC. This codes for CASSFQGADNEQFF.